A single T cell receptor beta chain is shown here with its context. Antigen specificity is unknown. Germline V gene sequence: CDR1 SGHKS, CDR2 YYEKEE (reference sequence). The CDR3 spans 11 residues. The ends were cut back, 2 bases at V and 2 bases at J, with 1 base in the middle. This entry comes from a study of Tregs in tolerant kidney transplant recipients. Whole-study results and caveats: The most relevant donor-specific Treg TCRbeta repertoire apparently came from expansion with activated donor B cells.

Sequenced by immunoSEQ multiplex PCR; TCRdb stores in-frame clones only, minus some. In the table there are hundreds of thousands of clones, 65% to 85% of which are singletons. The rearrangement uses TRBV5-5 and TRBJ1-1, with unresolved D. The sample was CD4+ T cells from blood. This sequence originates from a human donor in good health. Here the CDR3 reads CASSFNTEAFF. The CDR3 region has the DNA TGTGCCAGCAGCTTCAACACTGAAGCTTTCTTT.